This T cell receptor (beta chain) came from a study of technical replicates of blood from several donors. Only in-frame clones appear in the TCRdb table, and some are missing; sequencing was by immunoSEQ multiplex PCR. This sample yields 75,000 to 100,000 clones, of which 85% to 95% are seen a single time; about 0.25% belongs to the top ten. The germline V gene has CDR1 SNHLY and CDR2 FYNNEI. Between the trimmed V and J ends, which lost 4 bases and 0 bases, there was a span of 15 bases. The length of the CDR3 is 17 residues. Sequencing was performed on T cells isolated from PBMCs. The sequence derives from a human donor in good health. V usage is TRBV2 and J usage is TRBJ1-4, with D hard to call. This CDR3 is CASSGKEPLATNEKLFF. Here the CDR3 DNA reads TGTGCCAGCAGTGGCAAAGAACCATTAGCAACTAATGAAAAACTGTTTTTT.